The rows below give T cell receptor beta chains drawn from one sample of a study of blood T cell repertoires in COVID-19. The table came from immunoSEQ multiplex PCR; TCRdb's copy has only in-frame clones and leaves some out. Among some 210,000 clones listed, around 84% were seen once. Sequencing used peripheral blood. These receptor sequences come from a human donor in a cohort sampled during active COVID-19. Both conserved end residues are part of each CDR3. Fields, in order: clone size, J gene, D gene, V gene, CDR3 protein, CDR3 DNA. D genes are given only for firm matches. The size field is filled for only some rows; it gives once, few, many or a size class.

clone size: -; J gene: TRBJ1-6; D gene: -; V gene: TRBV19; CDR3 protein: CASSIQRGSNSPLHF; CDR3 DNA: TGTGCCAGTAGTATCCAGCGGGGCTCGAATTCACCCCTCCACTTT
clone size: -; J gene: TRBJ2-2; D gene: -; V gene: TRBV9; CDR3 protein: CASSVGAGNTGELFF; CDR3 DNA: TGTGCCAGCAGCGTAGGAGCAGGGAACACCGGGGAGCTGTTTTTT
clone size: -; J gene: TRBJ1-1; D gene: -; V gene: TRBV9; CDR3 protein: CASSERTEVSEAFF; CDR3 DNA: TGTGCCAGCAGCGAAAGAACGGAGGTCTCTGAAGCTTTCTTT
clone size: -; J gene: TRBJ1-1; D gene: -; V gene: TRBV4-2; CDR3 protein: CASSPTGTNTEAFF; CDR3 DNA: TGTGCCAGCAGCCCGACAGGTACGAACACTGAAGCTTTCTTT
clone size: -; J gene: TRBJ1-2; D gene: TRBD1; V gene: TRBV6-4; CDR3 protein: CASRPTGTANYGYTF; CDR3 DNA: TGTGCCAGCAGACCCACCGGGACAGCTAACTATGGCTACACCTTC
clone size: -; J gene: TRBJ2-2; D gene: -; V gene: TRBV23-1; CDR3 protein: CASSQMCRTNTGELFF; CDR3 DNA: TGCGCCAGCAGTCAAATGTGCAGAACGAACACCGGGGAGCTGTTTTTT
clone size: -; J gene: TRBJ2-1; D gene: TRBD2; V gene: TRBV10-3; CDR3 protein: CAISEPGLADSYNEQFF; CDR3 DNA: TGTGCCATCAGTGAGCCAGGACTAGCGGACTCCTACAATGAGCAGTTCTTC
clone size: -; J gene: TRBJ1-6; D gene: -; V gene: TRBV18; CDR3 protein: CASSPFRTMNNSPLHF; CDR3 DNA: TGTGCCAGCTCACCGTTCCGAACAATGAATAATTCACCCCTCCACTTT
clone size: -; J gene: TRBJ1-2; D gene: TRBD1; V gene: TRBV2; CDR3 protein: CASSVNRGNGYTF; CDR3 DNA: TGTGCCAGCAGCGTTAACAGGGGGAATGGCTACACCTTC
clone size: -; J gene: TRBJ2-1; D gene: TRBD2; V gene: TRBV3-1/TRBV3-2; CDR3 protein: CASSLAGGQEQFF; CDR3 DNA: TGTGCCAGCTCACTAGCGGGAGGGCAAGAGCAGTTCTTC
clone size: -; J gene: TRBJ2-1; D gene: -; V gene: TRBV7-6; CDR3 protein: CASSLVAHSEQFF; CDR3 DNA: TGTGCCAGCAGCTTAGTGGCCCATTCTGAGCAGTTCTTC
clone size: -; J gene: TRBJ1-6; D gene: -; V gene: TRBV9; CDR3 protein: CASSVGPGNSPLHF; CDR3 DNA: TGTGCCAGCAGCGTAGGGCCAGGTAATTCACCCCTCCACTTT
clone size: -; J gene: TRBJ2-3; D gene: -; V gene: TRBV19; CDR3 protein: CATKGADTQYF; CDR3 DNA: TGTGCCACAAAGGGAGCAGATACGCAGTATTTT
clone size: -; J gene: TRBJ2-7; D gene: -; V gene: TRBV5-4; CDR3 protein: CASSLVGSGAYEQYF; CDR3 DNA: TGTGCCAGCAGCTTAGTGGGGAGTGGGGCCTACGAGCAGTACTTC
clone size: -; J gene: TRBJ2-2; D gene: -; V gene: TRBV5-6; CDR3 protein: CASSLAARGLGELFF; CDR3 DNA: TGTGCCAGCAGCTTGGCAGCTCGGGGACTCGGGGAGCTGTTTTTT
clone size: -; J gene: TRBJ1-6; D gene: TRBD1; V gene: TRBV28; CDR3 protein: CASRRDSPLHF; CDR3 DNA: TGTGCCAGCCGGCGGGACAGTCCCCTCCACTTT
clone size: -; J gene: TRBJ2-2; D gene: -; V gene: TRBV6-2/TRBV6-3; CDR3 protein: CASSYAMYGSGELFF; CDR3 DNA: TGTGCCAGCAGTTACGCTATGTACGGGTCCGGGGAGCTGTTTTTT
clone size: -; J gene: TRBJ1-5; D gene: -; V gene: TRBV28; CDR3 protein: CASSIDSFNQPQHF; CDR3 DNA: TGTGCCAGCAGCATCGACAGCTTCAATCAGCCCCAGCATTTT
clone size: -; J gene: TRBJ1-6; D gene: -; V gene: TRBV7-9; CDR3 protein: CASSTGGPPLHF; CDR3 DNA: TGTGCCAGCAGCACCGGAGGGCCACCCCTCCACTTT
clone size: -; J gene: TRBJ2-7; D gene: TRBD1; V gene: TRBV19; CDR3 protein: CASKDDRAYEQYF; CDR3 DNA: TGTGCCAGTAAAGATGACAGGGCCTACGAGCAGTACTTC
clone size: -; J gene: TRBJ2-5; D gene: -; V gene: TRBV14; CDR3 protein: CASSSRAGKETQYF; CDR3 DNA: TGTGCCAGCAGCTCAAGAGCAGGGAAAGAGACCCAGTACTTC
clone size: -; J gene: TRBJ1-2; D gene: -; V gene: TRBV11-2; CDR3 protein: CASSLDYRGYGYTF; CDR3 DNA: TGTGCCAGCAGCTTAGATTACCGGGGCTATGGCTACACCTTC
clone size: -; J gene: TRBJ2-3; D gene: TRBD1; V gene: TRBV28; CDR3 protein: CASSGQTGSTDTQYF; CDR3 DNA: TGTGCCAGCAGTGGGCAGACAGGGTCCACAGATACGCAGTATTTT
clone size: -; J gene: TRBJ1-2; D gene: -; V gene: TRBV6-5; CDR3 protein: CASSRTDKTYGYTF; CDR3 DNA: TGTGCCAGCAGTCGGACAGACAAAACCTATGGCTACACCTTC
clone size: -; J gene: TRBJ1-4; D gene: -; V gene: TRBV24-1; CDR3 protein: CATSDFLRGNTTNEKLFF; CDR3 DNA: TGTGCCACCAGTGATTTCTTAAGGGGTAATACAACTAATGAAAAACTGTTTTTT
clone size: -; J gene: TRBJ2-3; D gene: TRBD2; V gene: TRBV4-2; CDR3 protein: CASSSTSASTDTQYF; CDR3 DNA: TGTGCCAGCAGCTCGACTAGCGCTAGCACAGATACGCAGTATTTT
clone size: few; J gene: TRBJ1-2; D gene: -; V gene: TRBV7-2; CDR3 protein: CASGVSNYGYTF; CDR3 DNA: TGTGCCAGCGGAGTCTCAAACTATGGCTACACCTTC
clone size: -; J gene: TRBJ2-2; D gene: TRBD1; V gene: TRBV6-5; CDR3 protein: CASSPGGQGTGELFF; CDR3 DNA: TGTGCCAGCAGTCCAGGAGGACAGGGCACCGGGGAGCTGTTTTTT
clone size: -; J gene: TRBJ2-1; D gene: -; V gene: TRBV4-1; CDR3 protein: CASSTRLGTYNEQFF; CDR3 DNA: TGCGCCAGCAGCACCCGACTAGGCACCTACAATGAGCAGTTCTTC
clone size: -; J gene: TRBJ2-5; D gene: -; V gene: TRBV9; CDR3 protein: CASSAQGPETQYF; CDR3 DNA: TGTGCCAGCAGCGCCCAGGGGCCTGAGACCCAGTACTTC
clone size: -; J gene: TRBJ2-1; D gene: -; V gene: TRBV13; CDR3 protein: CASSLDRAHYNEQFF; CDR3 DNA: TGTGCCAGCAGCTTAGACAGGGCGCACTACAATGAGCAGTTCTTC
clone size: few; J gene: TRBJ1-2; D gene: -; V gene: TRBV7-9; CDR3 protein: CASSFSVGADGYTF; CDR3 DNA: TGTGCCAGCAGCTTCTCTGTGGGGGCTGACGGCTACACCTTC
clone size: -; J gene: TRBJ1-1; D gene: TRBD1; V gene: TRBV3-1/TRBV3-2; CDR3 protein: CASSHGTGSITFF; CDR3 DNA: TGTGCCAGCAGCCACGGGACAGGGTCGATTACTTTCTTT
clone size: -; J gene: TRBJ2-1; D gene: -; V gene: TRBV29-1; CDR3 protein: CSVVPGVFYNEQFF; CDR3 DNA: TGCAGCGTTGTTCCCGGGGTCTTCTACAATGAGCAGTTCTTC
clone size: -; J gene: TRBJ2-1; D gene: TRBD1; V gene: TRBV5-1; CDR3 protein: CASSVTGGLSRLDNEQFF; CDR3 DNA: TGCGCCAGCAGCGTAACAGGGGGTCTCAGCCGGCTTGACAATGAGCAGTTCTTC
clone size: -; J gene: TRBJ1-1; D gene: -; V gene: TRBV12-3/TRBV12-4; CDR3 protein: CASSFRVTEAFF; CDR3 DNA: TGTGCCAGCAGTTTCCGGGTGACTGAAGCTTTCTTT
clone size: many; J gene: TRBJ2-1; D gene: -; V gene: TRBV24-1; CDR3 protein: CATGDSTALFF; CDR3 DNA: TGTGCCACCGGGGACTCCACGGCTCTGTTCTTC
clone size: -; J gene: TRBJ2-1; D gene: -; V gene: TRBV6-5; CDR3 protein: CASSYQAARERIEQFF; CDR3 DNA: TGTGCCAGCAGTTATCAAGCCGCACGGGAGCGGATTGAGCAGTTCTTC
clone size: -; J gene: TRBJ1-2; D gene: -; V gene: TRBV3-1/TRBV3-2; CDR3 protein: CASSQTRGDRYGYTF; CDR3 DNA: TGTGCCAGCAGCCAAACCAGGGGAGATAGGTATGGCTACACCTTC
clone size: -; J gene: TRBJ2-2; D gene: TRBD2; V gene: TRBV29-1; CDR3 protein: CSARAGVHFGGELFF; CDR3 DNA: TGCAGCGCTCGAGCGGGAGTGCACTTCGGAGGGGAGCTGTTTTTT
clone size: -; J gene: TRBJ1-5; D gene: TRBD1; V gene: TRBV12-5; CDR3 protein: CASGPQGTGVFSGSNQPQHF; CDR3 DNA: TGTGCTAGTGGTCCACAAGGGACAGGGGTGTTTTCGGGTAGCAATCAGCCCCAGCATTTT
clone size: -; J gene: TRBJ1-1; D gene: -; V gene: TRBV18; CDR3 protein: CASSSNQGTEAFF; CDR3 DNA: TGTGCCAGCTCATCAAACCAGGGGACTGAAGCTTTCTTT
clone size: -; J gene: TRBJ2-5; D gene: TRBD2; V gene: TRBV29-1; CDR3 protein: CSVAQTSGSQTQYF; CDR3 DNA: TGCAGCGTTGCCCAGACTAGCGGGAGCCAGACCCAGTACTTC
clone size: -; J gene: TRBJ1-4; D gene: -; V gene: TRBV2; CDR3 protein: CASTSDTLSNEKLFF; CDR3 DNA: TGTGCCAGCACTTCTGACACCTTGTCTAATGAAAAACTGTTTTTT
clone size: -; J gene: TRBJ2-7; D gene: TRBD2; V gene: TRBV28; CDR3 protein: CASTHLAGGINEQYF; CDR3 DNA: TGTGCCAGCACACACCTGGCGGGGGGGATCAACGAGCAGTACTTC
clone size: once; J gene: TRBJ2-1; D gene: -; V gene: TRBV15; CDR3 protein: CATSSFQGGRGVNEQFF; CDR3 DNA: TGTGCCACCAGCAGCTTTCAGGGGGGTAGGGGGGTCAATGAGCAGTTCTTC
clone size: -; J gene: TRBJ2-2; D gene: -; V gene: TRBV9; CDR3 protein: CASSYRDTGELFF; CDR3 DNA: TGTGCCAGCAGCTACAGAGACACCGGGGAGCTGTTTTTT
clone size: -; J gene: TRBJ2-7; D gene: -; V gene: TRBV28; CDR3 protein: CASRKSGDSYEQYF; CDR3 DNA: TGTGCCAGCAGGAAGAGCGGAGACTCCTACGAGCAGTACTTC
clone size: -; J gene: TRBJ1-2; D gene: TRBD1; V gene: TRBV5-1; CDR3 protein: CASSMGQSYGYTF; CDR3 DNA: TGCGCCAGCAGCATGGGACAGTCCTATGGCTACACCTTC
clone size: -; J gene: TRBJ2-6; D gene: TRBD1; V gene: TRBV7-3; CDR3 protein: CASSLRTGPSSGANVLTF; CDR3 DNA: TGTGCCAGCAGCCTGCGGACAGGCCCGAGCTCTGGGGCCAACGTCCTGACTTTC
clone size: -; J gene: TRBJ2-3; D gene: -; V gene: TRBV7-9; CDR3 protein: CASSLTVFGRDTQYF; CDR3 DNA: TGTGCCAGCAGCCTAACCGTATTTGGGAGAGATACGCAGTATTTT
clone size: -; J gene: TRBJ1-1; D gene: TRBD1; V gene: TRBV7-2; CDR3 protein: CASSSRSRDRGEAFF; CDR3 DNA: TGTGCCAGCAGCTCTCGGTCCCGGGACAGGGGTGAAGCTTTCTTT